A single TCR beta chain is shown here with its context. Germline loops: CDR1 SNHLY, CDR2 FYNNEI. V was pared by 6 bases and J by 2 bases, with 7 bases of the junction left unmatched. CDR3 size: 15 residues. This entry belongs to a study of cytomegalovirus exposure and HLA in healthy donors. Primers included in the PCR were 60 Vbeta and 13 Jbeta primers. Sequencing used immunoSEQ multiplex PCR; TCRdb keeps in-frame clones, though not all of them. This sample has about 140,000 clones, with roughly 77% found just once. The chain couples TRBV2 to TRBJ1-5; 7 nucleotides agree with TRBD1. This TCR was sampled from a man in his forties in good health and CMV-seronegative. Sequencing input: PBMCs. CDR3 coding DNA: TGTGCCAGCAGACGACAGGGAGTTGGCAATCAGCCCCAGCATTTT. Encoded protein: CASRRQGVGNQPQHF.